Below, 14 T cell receptor beta chains from the same sample are listed, as sequenced in a study of T cell changes during pregnancy in multiple sclerosis. Repertoires were generated with immunoSEQ multiplex PCR, while TCRdb's copy carries only in-frame clones and drops some. The sample contains roughly 40,000 clones, 91% of which appear only once. Here the sequenced sample was CD8+ T cells from peripheral blood mononuclear cells, taken before pregnancy. These receptors were taken from a female donor with multiple sclerosis, enrolled in a pregnancy study.

The V and J genes are TRBV30 and TRBJ1-2; a possible D gene is TRBD1 (6 bases). This CDR3 is 13 amino acids long. The ends were cut back, 3 bases at V and 7 bases at J, with 15 bases in the middle. Germline values: CDR1 GTSNPN, CDR2 SVGIG (reference sequence). In nucleotides, the CDR3 is TGTGCCTGGAGATTGGTAGGACAGTCTGGCTACACCTTC. Its translation: CAWRLVGQSGYTF. The entire variable domain, with the rest obtained from reference TRBV30 and TRBJ1-2, is as follows: SQTIHQWPATLVQPVGSPLSLECTVEGTSNPNLYWYRQAAGRGLQLLFYSVGIGQISSEVPQNLSASRPQDRQFILSSKKLLLSDSGFYLCAWRLVGQSGYTFGSGTRLTVV.

This rearrangement joins TRBV10-2 to TRBJ2-3, with 7 nucleotides matching TRBD2. CDR3 length: 15 amino acids. Per the germline V gene, CDR1 is WSHSY and CDR2 is SAAADI. Unmatched junction bases numbered 7, after V lost 7 bases and J lost 0 bases. The CDR3, as DNA: TGCGCCAGCACCCCGACTAGCTCGAGCACAGATACGCAGTATTTT. This gives the protein CASTPTSSSTDTQYF.

J is TRBJ2-7 and V is TRBV27, with 9 bases aligning to TRBD2. V trimming: 6 bases; J trimming: 2 bases; junction bases outside the gene matches: 8. Per the germline V gene, CDR1 is MNHEY and CDR2 is SMNVEV (reference sequence). The CDR3 has 15 amino acids. CDR3 in amino acids: CASRLGLASPYEQYF. In DNA, the CDR3 is TGTGCCAGCAGACTTGGACTAGCGTCCCCCTACGAGCAGTACTTC.

In this sample, this clone turned up once. The chain carries TRBV4-3 and TRBJ2-3, with D uncertain. The CDR3 sequence is 15 residues long. Germline V gives CDR1 LGHNA, CDR2 YSLEER. V gave up 5 bases and J gave up 3 bases, with 15 bases separating them. The CDR3 sequence is CASSSVAVGTDTQYF. The CDR3, as DNA: TGCGCCAGCAGCAGTGTGGCAGTCGGGACAGATACGCAGTATTTT.

The V and J genes are TRBV7-9 and TRBJ2-1, with a tentative D call TRBD2 (5 bases). Germline loops: CDR1 SEHNR, CDR2 FQNEAQ (reference sequence). The ends were cut back, 7 bases at V and 8 bases at J, with 9 bases in the middle. CDR3 size: 11 residues. CDR3 sequence: CASKTGYEQFF. The CDR3 DNA sequence: TGTGCCAGCAAAACGGGATATGAGCAGTTCTTC. Combining the CDR3 with reference TRBV7-9 and TRBJ2-1 gives the whole variable domain DTGVSQNPRHKITKRGQNVTFRCDPISEHNRLYWYRQTLGQGPEFLTYFQNEAQLEKSRLLSDRFSAERPKGSFSTLEIQRTEQGDSAMYLCASKTGYEQFFGPGTRLTVL.

The chain combines TRBV27 with TRBJ2-3; TRBD2 aligns across 14 bases. Trimming cost V 5 bases and J 8 bases; bases outside gene matches: 3. This CDR3 contains 14 residues. Germline CDR1 and CDR2: MNHEY and SMNVEV (reference sequence). CDR3 nucleotide sequence: TGTGCCAGCAGTCCGGGACTAGCGGGAGCTACGCAGTATTTT. Translation gives CASSPGLAGATQYF.

The chain employs TRBV28 and TRBJ1-1, with 8 bases fitting TRBD1. J gave up 8 bases and V 5 bases, and 10 bases lay outside the gene matches. This CDR3 has 14 residues. The germline CDR1 and CDR2 sequences are MDHEN and SYDVKM. CDR3 loop: CASSPSTGVREAFF. In DNA, the CDR3 is TGTGCCAGCAGTCCCTCGACAGGGGTTCGGGAAGCTTTCTTT.

This sequence joins TRBV5-1 and TRBJ2-7; 9 bases map to TRBD2. The V gene end was trimmed by 5 bases and the J gene end by 0 bases; junction bases not matched to a gene: 9. This CDR3 is 16 amino acids long. The germline gives CDR1 SGHRS, CDR2 YFSETQ. The CDR3 is CASSVAGDSSSYEQYF. The CDR3 region has the DNA TGCGCCAGCAGTGTAGCGGGAGACTCAAGCTCCTACGAGCAGTACTTC.

The V call is TRBV5-1, the J call TRBJ2-5; 7 nucleotides agree with TRBD1. Germline-derived CDR1 and CDR2 are SGHRS and YFSETQ. CDR3 length: 14 amino acids. J lost 2 bases, V lost 0 bases, and 1 base had no gene match. As DNA, the CDR3 is TGCGCCAGCAGCTTGGGACAGGGACAAGAGACCCAGTACTTC. Translated, it gives CASSLGQGQETQYF.

DNA for the CDR3: TGTGCCAGTAGTATCCTCCAGGGGAGCAATCAGCCCCAGCATTTT. Translating gives CASSILQGSNQPQHF. This sequence joins TRBV19 and TRBJ1-5; D is possibly TRBD1 (6 bases). Trimming removed 3 bases at V and 1 base at J, with 10 bases between. From germline, CDR1 is LNHDA and CDR2 SQIVND (reference sequence). CDR3 length equals 15 residues.

The chain joins TRBV9 to TRBJ2-1; 10 nucleotides agree with TRBD2. The germline gives CDR1 SGDLS, CDR2 YYNGEE. V lost 6 bases to trimming and J lost 4 bases; unmatched junction nucleotides: 10. CDR3 length: 16 amino acids. CDR3 nucleotides: TGTGCCAGCAAGAGTGGGGCTAGCGGGAGTTACAATGAGCAGTTCTTC. Protein product: CASKSGASGSYNEQFF.

The rearrangement links TRBV7-9 to TRBJ1-2, with 7 positions matching TRBD1. The trim removed 7 bases at V and 8 bases at J, leaving 10 bases unmatched. The V gene's germline CDR1 is SEHNR and CDR2 FQNEAQ (reference sequence). This CDR3 contains 13 residues. The CDR3 bases are TGTGCCAGCACCCCGGGACAGACCGGCGGCTACACCTTC. Translation gives CASTPGQTGGYTF.

The gene calls are TRBV11-2 and TRBJ1-2; TRBD1 is a possible D gene (6 bases). Per the germline V gene, CDR1 is SGHAT and CDR2 is FQNNGV. The V gene lost 0 bases and the J gene lost 8 bases, with 10 bases spanning the gap. CDR3 length: 13 residues. In DNA, the CDR3 is TGTGCCAGCAGCTTAGAGGGGGCGGACGGCTACACCTTC. This sequence encodes CASSLEGADGYTF.

This chain joins TRBV6-5 and TRBJ2-7; maybe TRBD1 (6 bases). V lost 6 bases and J lost 3, with 18 bases in between. The CDR3 contains 15 residues. The V gene's germline CDR1 is MNHEY and CDR2 SVGAGI. The CDR3 DNA follows: TGTGCCAGCAGGCCGGCAGGGGTTCTCTTCTACGAGCAGTACTTC. It specifies CASRPAGVLFYEQYF.